These 25 T cell receptor beta chains were all obtained from the same sample, sequenced in a study of OX40 agonist ivuxolimab in advanced cancers. Libraries were prepared by immunoSEQ multiplex PCR; TCRdb keeps only in-frame clonotypes and omits some of them. The sample lists over 35,000 clones; 85% to 90% were seen once. The input for sequencing was CD4+ or CD8+ T cells sorted from blood, taken in a trial of the OX40 agonist ivuxolimab. These TCRs come from an adult with an advanced solid tumor such as melanoma, head and neck, liver or kidney cancer.

V gene TRBV10-2 combines with J gene TRBJ2-5; D might be TRBD1 (6 bases). Germline V lookup: CDR1 WSHSY, CDR2 SAAADI. The CDR3 loop spans 14 amino acids. Trimming took off 7 bases at V and 3 bases at J, with 15 bases between the two ends. The CDR3 spells CASTKSNREETQYF. The CDR3 DNA follows: TGCGCCAGCACCAAATCTAACAGGGAAGAGACCCAGTACTTC.

To note about this clone: An end of the junction differs from the germline gene, which may be a read error. The V call is TRBV18, the J call TRBJ1-2; the D is unclear. CDR3 length: 13 amino acids. Looked up from germline, CDR1 is KGHSH and CDR2 is LQKENI. The CDR3 protein is CASSTPLLSGYTF. Here the CDR3 DNA reads TGTGCCAGCTCAACACCTCTTTTGTCGGGCTACACCTTC.

The chain employs TRBV6-1 and TRBJ1-4; 8 positions agree with TRBD1. The CDR3 sequence is 14 residues long. Losses at the gene ends were 7 bases for V and 7 bases for J; bases not matched to a gene: 8. CDR1 and CDR2 (germline): MNHNS, SASEGT. The CDR3 bases are TGTGCCAGCACCCCGGACAGGGTGGGTGAAAAACTGTTTTTT. It specifies CASTPDRVGEKLFF.

The genes are TRBV15 and TRBJ1-1; D unresolved. The V end lost 1 base, the J end lost 4 bases, and 10 bases lay between the germline ends. Per the germline V gene, CDR1 is LNHNV and CDR2 is YYDKDF (reference sequence). The CDR3 length is 14 residues. The DNA of the CDR3 is TGTGCCACCAGCAGAGTACGGGGAGGCACTGAAGCTTTCTTT. It codes for CATSRVRGGTEAFF.

There are a few counts of this clone. This chain connects TRBV6-1 to TRBJ1-2; 8 nucleotides agree with TRBD1. Germline V gene sequence: CDR1 MNHNS, CDR2 SASEGT. The ends lost 5 bases at V and 6 bases at J; junction bases unmatched: 8. The CDR3 is 14 amino acids. The CDR3 here is CASSPIGQGDGYTF. For the CDR3, the DNA is TGTGCCAGCAGTCCCATTGGACAGGGTGATGGCTACACCTTC.

The CDR3, as DNA: TGTGCCAGCAGCAAGGGCGGAAAGAGGGACCTAAACACTGAAGCTTTCTTT. Translated: CASSKGGKRDLNTEAFF. The chain has TRBV21-1 and TRBJ1-1. TRBV21-1 is listed as a pseudogene. CDR3 size: 17 residues.

Here the CDR3 reads CASSLAVRGPEQFF. The CDR3 bases are TGTGCCAGCAGCTTAGCGGTCAGGGGGCCTGAGCAGTTCTTC. The V gene is TRBV11-2, the J gene TRBJ2-1; TRBD1 aligns across 8 bases. The junction had 5 bases not matched to a gene; V was cut back by 1 base and J by 9 bases. CDR1 and CDR2 (germline): SGHAT, FQNNGV. This CDR3 region has 14 residues.

The genes are TRBV2 and TRBJ2-7; D remains ambiguous. CDR1 and CDR2 from the germline V gene are SNHLY and FYNNEI. The CDR3 contains 12 residues. The germline V and J ends were trimmed by 6 bases and 7 bases, with 13 bases remaining between them. The CDR3 region has the DNA TGTGCCAGCAGAAATCTAGAGAATGAGCAGTACTTC. Its translation: CASRNLENEQYF.

The gene calls are TRBV4-2 and TRBJ2-1, with 7 bases aligning to TRBD1. This CDR3 is 14 amino acids long. V trimming: 3 bases; J trimming: 6 bases; junction bases outside the gene matches: 5. Germline lookup yields CDR1 LGHNA and CDR2 YNFKEQ. CDR3: CASSQTQGPNEQFF. Here the CDR3 DNA reads TGTGCCAGCAGCCAGACACAGGGGCCCAATGAGCAGTTCTTC.

The CDR3 here is CASSLGVSSYEQYF. CDR3 sequence (DNA): TGTGCCAGCAGCTTAGGGGTCAGTTCCTACGAGCAGTACTTC. This chain connects TRBV7-2 to TRBJ2-7; D is uncertain. The CDR3 extends over 14 amino acids. From germline, CDR1 is SGHTA and CDR2 FQGNSA. Trimming took 1 base from V and 1 from J, leaving 8 bases between them.

The J gene is TRBJ2-5, the V gene TRBV6-1; TRBD1 aligns across 7 bases. The J call may be wrong; the DNA end is better matched by TRBJ2-7. The germline V gene encodes CDR1 MNHNS and CDR2 SASEGT. The CDR3 is made up of 13 amino acids. CDR3 sequence: CASRLTGNYEQYF. CDR3 bases: TGTGCCAGCAGGCTGACAGGGAACTACGAGCAGTACTTC.

This rearrangement joins TRBV23-1 to TRBJ1-6, with TRBD1 identical over 7 bases. TRBV23-1 is marked as an open reading frame, function uncertain. This CDR3 region has 16 residues. V shed 2 bases, J shed 5 bases, and the junction held 6 bases outside the gene matches. CDR3 protein: CASSQGEDRNNSPLHF. CDR3 nucleotides: TGCGCCAGCAGTCAAGGGGAGGACAGGAATAATTCACCCCTCCACTTT.

The CDR3 DNA sequence: TGCAGCGTTGGCCTTCAATCTGGAAACACCATATATTTT. Protein sequence: CSVGLQSGNTIYF. This chain links TRBV29-1 with TRBJ1-3; unclear D gene. The CDR3 covers 13 residues. The V and J ends lost 4 bases and 1 base respectively, with 8 bases between them. Germline V lookup: CDR1 SQVTM, CDR2 ANQGSEA. Full variable domain (missing parts from reference TRBV29-1 and TRBJ1-3): SAVISQKPSRDICQRGTSLTIQCQVDSQVTMMFWYRQQPGQSLTLIATANQGSEATYESGFVIDKFPISRPNLTFSTLTVSNMSPEDSSIYLCSVGLQSGNTIYFGEGSWLTVV.

This chain connects TRBV20-1 to TRBJ1-5; the D is unclear. CDR1 DFQATT and CDR2 SNEGSKA come from the germline V gene (reference sequence). The length of the CDR3 is 11 residues. V was cut by 6 bases and J by 11 bases, with 14 bases left in between. Here the CDR3 reads CSAASFRAQHF. In DNA form, the CDR3 reads TGCAGTGCCGCCTCCTTCCGAGCCCAGCATTTT.

The chain links TRBV6-1 to TRBJ2-7, with 7 bases that match TRBD1. The CDR3 loop spans 13 amino acids. Germline V CDR1 and CDR2: MNHNS, SASEGT. The V and J ends lost 6 bases and 4 bases, in that order; junction bases with no gene match: 6. The DNA for the CDR3 is TGTGCCAGCAGGGGACAGTCCTTGTACGAGCAGTACTTC. It yields the protein CASRGQSLYEQYF.

The chain joins TRBV21-1 to TRBJ1-1; the DNA was not compared with TRBD1, the D call given in the table. TRBV21-1 represents a pseudogene. CDR3 length: 14 residues. The CDR3 region is CASRIGADDTEAFF. CDR3 DNA sequence: TGTGCCAGCAGGATAGGGGCGGACGACACTGAAGCTTTCTTT.

The chain is built from TRBV28 and TRBJ2-7; unclear D gene. The CDR3 length is 12 residues. V lost 2 bases and J 1 base, leaving 3 bases between the germline ends. Germline CDR1 reads MDHEN; CDR2 reads SYDVKM. This CDR3 reads CASSLTSYEQYF. The CDR3 DNA is TGTGCCAGCAGTTTAACATCCTACGAGCAGTACTTC.

J is TRBJ2-5 and V is TRBV19; 8 bases match TRBD2. CDR1 and CDR2 (germline): LNHDA, SQIVND (reference sequence). The CDR3 consists of 14 residues. V was pared by 4 bases and J by 2 bases, with 3 bases of the junction left unmatched. CDR3 in amino acids: CASSKLAEQETQYF. In nucleotides, the CDR3 is TGTGCCAGTAGTAAACTAGCGGAGCAAGAGACCCAGTACTTC.

The V gene is TRBV27, the J gene TRBJ2-5; TRBD2 agrees at 8 bases. The DNA end is a closer match to TRBJ2-7, so the J assignment may be wrong. The CDR3 has 16 amino acids. CDR1 and CDR2 from the germline V gene are MNHEY and SMNVEV (reference sequence). Here the CDR3 reads CASIRPPGGSSYEQYF. The CDR3 DNA is TGTGCCAGCATTCGGCCCCCGGGAGGGAGCTCCTACGAGCAGTACTTC.

In this sample, this clone turned up once. This chain uses TRBV5-4 with TRBJ2-7; no definite D call. Germline V gives CDR1 SGHNT, CDR2 YYREEE (reference sequence). This CDR3 comprises 13 residues. Between the trimmed V and J ends, which lost 0 bases and 4 bases, there was a span of 8 bases. The CDR3 region has the DNA TGTGCCAGCAGCTTGGGGTCGAGTTACGAGCAGTACTTC. This translates into CASSLGSSYEQYF.

This CDR3 is CASSSANTEAFF. For the CDR3, the DNA is TGTGCCAGCAGTTCAGCGAACACTGAAGCTTTCTTT. The rearrangement joins TRBV28 to TRBJ1-1; D is unclear. The CDR3 contains 12 residues. V dropped 4 bases and J dropped 1 base, with 4 bases sitting between them. CDR1 MDHEN and CDR2 SYDVKM come from the germline V gene. Combining the CDR3 with reference TRBV28 and TRBJ1-1 gives the whole variable domain DVKVTQSSRYLVKRTGEKVFLECVQDMDHENMFWYRQDPGLGLRLIYFSYDVKMKEKGDIPEGYSVSREKKERFSLILESASTNQTSMYLCASSSANTEAFFGQGTRLTVV.

The chain joins TRBV4-3 to TRBJ1-5, with D tentatively TRBD1 (5 bases). The CDR3 consists of 16 residues. Trimming shortened V by 2 bases and J by 7 bases, and 18 bases separated the two germline ends. Germline V gene sequence: CDR1 LGHNA, CDR2 YSLEER. The DNA for the CDR3 is TGCGCCAGCAGCCAATCCCACGCGGGGCAAGGGCAGCCCCAGCATTTT. Translating it yields CASSQSHAGQGQPQHF.

For the CDR3, the DNA is TGTGCCAGCAGTTTGACGGGACTAGCGCCATACGAGCAGTACTTC. This sequence encodes CASSLTGLAPYEQYF. The chain combines TRBV28 with TRBJ2-7, with 10 bases lining up with TRBD2. V was clipped by 3 bases and J by 4 bases; unmatched bases: 6. This CDR3 has 15 amino acids. The germline gives CDR1 MDHEN, CDR2 SYDVKM. The variable domain in full, with the rest retrieved from reference TRBV28 and TRBJ2-7, is DVKVTQSSRYLVKRTGEKVFLECVQDMDHENMFWYRQDPGLGLRLIYFSYDVKMKEKGDIPEGYSVSREKKERFSLILESASTNQTSMYLCASSLTGLAPYEQYFGPGTRLTVT.

This clone was seen once. This rearrangement joins TRBV7-9 to TRBJ2-7; possibly TRBD1 for D (6 bases). There are 13 residues in the CDR3. Germline-derived CDR1 and CDR2 are SEHNR and FQNEAQ (reference sequence). V lost 2 bases, J lost 2 bases, and 7 bases lay in between. CDR3: CASSLTGTYEQYF. The CDR3 nucleotides read TGTGCCAGCAGCTTAACAGGGACCTACGAGCAGTACTTC.

The V gene is TRBV7-9, the J gene TRBJ2-2; weak D call: TRBD2 (6 bases). This CDR3 has 15 residues. The V gene lost 5 bases and the J gene lost 4 bases, with 14 bases spanning the gap. The germline CDR1 and CDR2 sequences are SEHNR and FQNEAQ (reference sequence). CDR3 in amino acids: CASSRSLSGTGELFF. The DNA of the CDR3 is TGTGCCAGCAGCCGAAGTCTTAGCGGCACCGGGGAGCTGTTTTTT.